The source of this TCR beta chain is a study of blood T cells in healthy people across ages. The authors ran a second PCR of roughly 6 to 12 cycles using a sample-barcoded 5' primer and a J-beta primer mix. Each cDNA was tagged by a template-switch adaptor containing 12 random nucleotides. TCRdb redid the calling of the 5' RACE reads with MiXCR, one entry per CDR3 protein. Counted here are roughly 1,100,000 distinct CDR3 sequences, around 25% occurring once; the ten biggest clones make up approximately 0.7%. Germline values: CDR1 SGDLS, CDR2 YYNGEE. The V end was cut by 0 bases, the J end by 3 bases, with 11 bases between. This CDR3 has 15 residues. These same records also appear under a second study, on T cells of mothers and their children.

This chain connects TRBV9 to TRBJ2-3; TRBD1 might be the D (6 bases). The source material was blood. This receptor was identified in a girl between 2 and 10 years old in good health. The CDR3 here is CASSVEGTFTDTQYF. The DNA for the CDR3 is TGTGCCAGCAGCGTAGAGGGGACATTTACAGATACGCAGTATTTT.